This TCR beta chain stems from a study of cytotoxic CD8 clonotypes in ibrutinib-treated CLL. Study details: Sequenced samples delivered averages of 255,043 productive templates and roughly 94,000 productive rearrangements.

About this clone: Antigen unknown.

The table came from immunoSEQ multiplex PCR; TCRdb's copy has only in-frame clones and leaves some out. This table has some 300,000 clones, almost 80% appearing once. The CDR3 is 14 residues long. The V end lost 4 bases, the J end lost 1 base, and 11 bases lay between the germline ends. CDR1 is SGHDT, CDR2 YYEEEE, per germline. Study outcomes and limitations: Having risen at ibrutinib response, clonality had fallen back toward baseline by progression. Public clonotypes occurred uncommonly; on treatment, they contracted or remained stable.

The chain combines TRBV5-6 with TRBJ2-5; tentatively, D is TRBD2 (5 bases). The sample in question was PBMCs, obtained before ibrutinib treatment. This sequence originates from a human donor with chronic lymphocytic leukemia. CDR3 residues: CASSKDFTQETQYF. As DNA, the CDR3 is TGTGCCAGCAGCAAGGACTTTACCCAAGAGACCCAGTACTTC.